These 17 T cell receptor beta chains were all obtained from the same sample, sequenced in a study of cytomegalovirus exposure and HLA in healthy donors. 60 Vbeta and 13 Jbeta primers were used in PCR. Method: immunoSEQ multiplex PCR; TCRdb's copy keeps in-frame clones and lacks some. The repertoire has over 110,000 clones, under 90% of them found once; the top ten carry more than 2.5%. Sequencing used PBMCs. All receptors come from a male donor in good health and CMV-seronegative.

The chain joins TRBV9 to TRBJ2-1, with TRBD2 identical over 12 bases. Germline lookup yields CDR1 SGDLS and CDR2 YYNGEE. The CDR3 is 16 residues long. The V segment lost 4 bases and the J segment 3 bases; nucleotides outside the gene matches: 5. CDR3 protein: CASSPGLAGHYNEQFF. Here the CDR3 DNA reads TGTGCCAGCAGCCCCGGACTAGCGGGACACTACAATGAGCAGTTCTTC.

The CDR3 coding sequence is TGCGCCAGCAGCCAAGCCCACTCCAGCGGGTACGAGCAGTACTTC. Translating gives CASSQAHSSGYEQYF. This chain connects TRBV4-3 to TRBJ2-5; D is perhaps TRBD2 (6 bases). The J call is uncertain, as TRBJ2-7 better fits the DNA end. Germline-derived CDR1 and CDR2 are LGHNA and YSLEER. The length of the CDR3 is 15 residues.

The V gene is TRBV27, the J gene TRBJ2-2; 8 nucleotides line up with TRBD1. Germline assignment: CDR1 MNHEY and CDR2 SMNVEV (reference sequence). The CDR3 runs 13 residues. V trimming: 3 bases; J trimming: 6 bases; junction bases outside the gene matches: 0. The CDR3 loop reads CASSLTGAGELFF. The DNA of the CDR3 is TGTGCCAGCAGTTTGACAGGGGCCGGGGAGCTGTTTTTT.

The CDR3 spells CASSPRSGQENEQYF. CDR3 DNA sequence: TGTGCCAGCTCACCACGGTCCGGACAGGAGAACGAGCAGTACTTC. The chain joins TRBV18 to TRBJ2-7; 7 bases agree with TRBD1. With V trimmed by 1 base and J by 5 bases, 8 bases remained unmatched. The CDR3 runs 15 residues. The germline V gene encodes CDR1 KGHSH and CDR2 LQKENI.

This clone was seen once. This chain links TRBV15 with TRBJ1-2, with D uncertain. V dropped 0 bases and J dropped 6 bases, with 14 bases sitting between them. This CDR3 is built from 15 residues. Germline V gene sequence: CDR1 LNHNV, CDR2 YYDKDF (reference sequence). CDR3 sequence reads: CATSRDLEGFDGYTF. DNA for the CDR3: TGTGCCACCAGCAGAGATCTAGAGGGATTTGATGGCTACACCTTC.

This chain's CDR3 is CASSLTSGSSYNEQFF. CDR3 bases: TGTGCCAGCAGCCTCACGAGCGGAAGCTCCTACAATGAGCAGTTCTTC. The chain links TRBV9 to TRBJ2-1, with a possible D match to TRBD2 (5 bases). The CDR3 length is 16 residues. Trimming pared 4 bases from V and 0 bases from J, leaving 14 bases between. Germline V CDR1 and CDR2: SGDLS, YYNGEE. Full variable domain (outside the CDR3, taken from reference TRBV9 and TRBJ2-1): DSGVTQTPKHLITATGQRVTLRCSPRSGDLSVYWYQQSLDQGLQFLIQYYNGEERAKGNILERFSAQQFPDLHSELNLSSLELGDSALYFCASSLTSGSSYNEQFFGPGTRLTVL.

The chain has TRBV6-1 and TRBJ2-7; D gene unclear. The CDR3 is made up of 15 amino acids. Per the germline V gene, CDR1 is MNHNS and CDR2 is SASEGT. V lost 4 bases to trimming and J lost 3 bases, with 16 bases between them. The CDR3 DNA reads TGTGCCAGCAGTGCCCTATATTTAGCAAACTACGAGCAGTACTTC. This codes for CASSALYLANYEQYF.

In this sample, this clone turned up once. V gene TRBV6-6 combines with J gene TRBJ2-7; D possibly corresponds to TRBD2 (7 bases). CDR1 and CDR2 from the germline V gene are MNHNY and SVGAGI (reference sequence). The CDR3 has 15 residues. V lost 8 bases and J 1 base, leaving 18 bases between the germline ends. The CDR3, as DNA: TGTGCCAGCCGTGAGGGGGGAGGGGGATCCTACGAGCAGTACTTC. This translates into CASREGGGGSYEQYF.

This clone was seen more than once but under ten times. The rearrangement joins TRBV2 to TRBJ1-4, with a tentative D call TRBD1 (5 bases). Germline loops: CDR1 SNHLY, CDR2 FYNNEI. CDR3 size: 14 residues. V was pared by 7 bases and J by 8 bases, with 17 bases between. CDR3 in amino acids: CASKEGSGREKLFF. The CDR3 region has the DNA TGTGCCAGCAAGGAAGGCTCAGGGCGGGAAAAACTGTTTTTT.

The V call is TRBV11-2, the J call TRBJ2-7; D is undetermined. The CDR3 has 11 residues. Germline V gene sequence: CDR1 SGHAT, CDR2 FQNNGV. V was shortened by 5 bases and J by 7 bases, with 9 bases between the two germline ends. The CDR3: CASSVLREQYF. The CDR3 DNA reads TGTGCCAGCAGCGTCTTGAGGGAGCAGTACTTC.

The chain has TRBV4-3 and TRBJ1-1; no clear D gene. CDR3 length equals 13 residues. Trimming left V 4 bases short and J 4 bases short, with 10 bases between. The germline CDR1 and CDR2 sequences are LGHNA and YSLEER. The CDR3 loop reads CASSLRGSTEAFF. As DNA, the CDR3 is TGCGCCAGCAGCCTGCGGGGTTCCACTGAAGCTTTCTTT.

V is TRBV7-2 and J is TRBJ2-5; 12 positions match TRBD2. Looked up from germline, CDR1 is SGHTA and CDR2 is FQGNSA. V trimming: 5 bases; J trimming: 10 bases; junction bases outside the gene matches: 8. The CDR3 contains 14 residues. The DNA for the CDR3 is TGTGCCAGCAGCGCGACTAGCGGGAGTCGATACCAGTACTTC. Amino acid sequence: CASSATSGSRYQYF.

This clone was counted a single time. The chain joins TRBV19 to TRBJ1-1, with unresolved D. V gave up 4 bases and J gave up 4 bases, with 10 bases separating them. Germline V gives CDR1 LNHDA, CDR2 SQIVND (reference sequence). The CDR3 has 13 amino acids. CDR3 amino acids: CASSKREGTEAFF. For the CDR3, the DNA is TGTGCCAGTAGTAAAAGGGAGGGCACTGAAGCTTTCTTT.

This chain connects TRBV21-1 to TRBJ1-5; the table assigns TRBD1, which was not confirmed against the DNA. TRBV21-1 is annotated as a pseudogene. This CDR3 has 13 residues. CDR3 bases: TGTGCCAGCGGACAGTTTAGCAATCAGCCCCAGCATTTT. Translated: CASGQFSNQPQHF.

This rearrangement joins TRBV11-2 to TRBJ1-1; a possible D gene is TRBD1 (6 bases). V lost 5 bases and J lost 0, with 16 bases in between. CDR3 length: 16 residues. Germline-derived CDR1 and CDR2 are SGHAT and FQNNGV. The CDR3 region is CASSKQGPVMNTEAFF. The CDR3 DNA reads TGTGCCAGCAGCAAACAGGGCCCTGTTATGAACACTGAAGCTTTCTTT. The complete variable domain, with remaining parts taken from reference TRBV11-2 and TRBJ1-1, reads EAGVAQSPRYKIIEKRQSVAFWCNPISGHATLYWYQQILGQGPKLLIQFQNNGVVDDSQLPKDRFSAERLKGVDSTLKIQPAKLEDSAVYLCASSKQGPVMNTEAFFGQGTRLTVV.

This chain links TRBV6-6 with TRBJ2-7; 8 bases are shared with TRBD1. This CDR3 comprises 14 residues. V shed 7 bases, J shed 0 bases, and the junction held 5 bases outside the gene matches. Germline loops: CDR1 MNHNY, CDR2 SVGAGI (reference sequence). The CDR3 nucleotides read TGTGCCAGCATACGGACAGGGAGCTCCTACGAGCAGTACTTC. As protein: CASIRTGSSYEQYF.

The DNA of the CDR3 is TGTGCCAGCAGCCTACAGGGGGGGGGAGAGACCCAGTACTTC. Translated, it gives CASSLQGGGETQYF. V is TRBV7-3 and J is TRBJ2-5; D is possibly TRBD1 (8 bases). Germline V gene sequence: CDR1 SGHTA, CDR2 FQGTGA. Trimming left V 5 bases short and J 4 bases short, with 14 bases between. The CDR3 has 14 amino acids.